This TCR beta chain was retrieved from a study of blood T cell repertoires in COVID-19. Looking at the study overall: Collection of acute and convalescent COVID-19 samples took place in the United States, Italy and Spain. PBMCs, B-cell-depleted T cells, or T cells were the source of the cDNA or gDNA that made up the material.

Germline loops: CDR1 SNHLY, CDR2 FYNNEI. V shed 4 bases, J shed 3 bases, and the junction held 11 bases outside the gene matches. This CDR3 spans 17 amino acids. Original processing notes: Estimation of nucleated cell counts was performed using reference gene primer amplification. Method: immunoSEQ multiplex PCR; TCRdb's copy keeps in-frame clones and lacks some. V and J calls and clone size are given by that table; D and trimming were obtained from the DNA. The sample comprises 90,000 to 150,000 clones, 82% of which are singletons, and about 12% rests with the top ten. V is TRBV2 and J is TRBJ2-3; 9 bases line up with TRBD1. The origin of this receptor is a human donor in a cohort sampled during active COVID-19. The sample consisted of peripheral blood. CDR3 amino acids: CASSVGVPGQGTDTQYF. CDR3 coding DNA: TGTGCCAGCAGTGTAGGGGTCCCGGGACAGGGTACAGATACGCAGTATTTT.